This section outlines one TCR beta chain sequence together with its context. Clones were read by immunoSEQ multiplex PCR, and TCRdb kept only the in-frame ones, dropping some. The repertoire holds fewer than 85,000 clones, approximately 83% seen once, with around 2% in the top ten. This sample was included in a study of OX40 agonist ivuxolimab in advanced cancers. The CDR3 covers 15 residues. V lost 5 bases and J 5 bases, leaving 17 bases between the germline ends. Germline CDR1 is SGHNT and CDR2 is YYREEE (reference sequence). Material: CD4+ or CD8+ T cells sorted from blood, obtained in a trial of the OX40 agonist ivuxolimab. The receptor comes from an adult with an advanced solid tumor such as melanoma, head and neck, liver or kidney cancer. This chain connects TRBV5-4 to TRBJ2-1; TRBD1 or TRBD2 may be the D gene (7 bases each). The CDR3 DNA reads as TGTGCCAGCAGTCCCCAGGGGGGGGCGGACAATGAGCAGTTCTTC. This gives the protein CASSPQGGADNEQFF.